One and the same sample provided the 20 T cell receptor beta chains below, sequenced in a study of shared clonotypes between healthy human individuals. Assay: immunoSEQ multiplex PCR; the TCRdb copy retains only in-frame clones and omits some. The sample lists fewer than 200,000 clones; approximately 70% were seen once. Sample: memory CD4+ T cells sorted from blood. Indicated subset: CD45RA-negative fraction. Receptors originate from a man aged 30-40 years in good health.

The table lists this clone with many counts. This rearrangement joins TRBV27 to TRBJ2-5; maybe TRBD2 (6 bases). With 5 bases removed from V and 3 bases from J, the gap between germline ends came to 13 bases. CDR1 is MNHEY, CDR2 SMNVEV, per germline (reference sequence). The CDR3 loop spans 14 amino acids. DNA of the CDR3: TGTGCCAGCAGTCCCTGGGGGGTAAAAGAGACCCAGTACTTC. This gives the protein CASSPWGVKETQYF.

The chain employs TRBV11-2 and TRBJ2-7; possibly TRBD2 for D (5 bases). Trimming took off 5 bases at V and 6 bases at J, with 17 bases between the two ends. The germline V gene has CDR1 SGHAT and CDR2 FQNNGV. The CDR3 has 14 residues. The CDR3 here is CASSAPPSRVEQYF. The CDR3 nucleotides read TGTGCCAGCAGCGCACCGCCTAGCCGGGTCGAGCAGTACTTC. Based on the CDR3 plus reference TRBV11-2 and TRBJ2-7, the full variable domain is EAGVAQSPRYKIIEKRQSVAFWCNPISGHATLYWYQQILGQGPKLLIQFQNNGVVDDSQLPKDRFSAERLKGVDSTLKIQPAKLEDSAVYLCASSAPPSRVEQYFGPGTRLTVT.

The chain links TRBV27 to TRBJ2-1; D unclear. The ends were cut back, 4 bases at V and 3 bases at J, with 13 bases in the middle. The germline gives CDR1 MNHEY, CDR2 SMNVEV (reference sequence). The CDR3 has 15 amino acids. In nucleotides, the CDR3 is TGTGCCAGCAGTTGGAGTGCCTCGGACTACAATGAGCAGTTCTTC. This gives the protein CASSWSASDYNEQFF.

The chain joins TRBV10-3 to TRBJ2-2; 9 bases fit TRBD2. Germline loops: CDR1 ENHRY, CDR2 SYGVKD. The J segment lost 3 bases and the V segment lost 4 bases, leaving 6 bases of the junction unmatched. The CDR3 consists of 16 residues. The CDR3 DNA is TGTGCCATCAGTGCGTCTAGCGGGATCTACACCGGGGAGCTGTTTTTT. Amino acids: CAISASSGIYTGELFF.

This chain joins TRBV29-1 and TRBJ2-5; 7 bases match TRBD2. J gave up 5 bases and V 7 bases, and 7 bases lay outside the gene matches. The length of the CDR3 is 12 residues. The germline V gene encodes CDR1 SQVTM and CDR2 ANQGSEA. CDR3 nucleotide sequence: TGCAGCGGGCGGAGCGGGATGGAGACCCAGTACTTC. It specifies CSGRSGMETQYF.

This rearrangement joins TRBV5-6 to TRBJ1-1; 11 bases align to TRBD1. CDR1 SGHDT and CDR2 YYEEEE come from the germline V gene. Losses at the gene ends were 3 bases for V and 4 bases for J; bases not matched to a gene: 8. The CDR3 consists of 16 residues. The CDR3, as DNA: TGTGCCAGCAGCTGGGGACAGGGGGTAAGGAGCACTGAAGCTTTCTTT. Its protein is CASSWGQGVRSTEAFF.

The chain couples TRBV5-6 to TRBJ2-1; a weak D match, TRBD1 (6 bases). CDR1 is SGHDT and CDR2 is YYEEEE in the germline V gene. V shed 4 bases and J shed 6 bases, with 17 bases lying between them. The CDR3 is 15 amino acids. The CDR3 nucleotides read TGTGCCAGCAGCCGACGTCGAACAGGGTCCAATGAGCAGTTCTTC. This gives the protein CASSRRRTGSNEQFF.

The chain links TRBV5-6 to TRBJ2-7, with 9 nucleotides matching TRBD2. Germline CDR1 is SGHDT and CDR2 is YYEEEE. This CDR3 is 14 amino acids long. V dropped 2 bases and J dropped 3; count of bases not matched to a gene: 3. CDR3 sequence reads: CASSLVSGSYEQYF. Here the CDR3 DNA reads TGTGCCAGCAGCTTAGTTAGCGGGAGCTACGAGCAGTACTTC.

This clone was counted a single time. The chain employs TRBV27 and TRBJ1-5; 9 bases map to TRBD1. This CDR3 has 14 amino acids. Losses at the gene ends were 2 bases for V and 8 bases for J; bases not matched to a gene: 4. Germline V gene lookup returns CDR1 MNHEY and CDR2 SMNVEV (reference sequence). The CDR3 protein is CASSLRQGGKPQHF. The CDR3 DNA follows: TGTGCCAGCAGTTTAAGACAGGGGGGGAAGCCCCAGCATTTT.

V and J are TRBV1 and TRBJ2-7; the table's D call, TRBD2, was not checked against the DNA. TRBV1 is annotated as a pseudogene. This CDR3 region has 13 residues. The CDR3 spells CTSSQDPVHEQYF. DNA of the CDR3: TGCACCAGCAGCCAAGACCCCGTCCACGAGCAGTACTTC.

The genes are TRBV5-8 and TRBJ1-2; 7 bases align to TRBD1. V shed 5 bases and J 4 bases; nucleotides not matched to a gene: 8. The germline V gene has CDR1 SGHTS and CDR2 YDEGEE. The CDR3 spans 14 residues. As DNA, the CDR3 is TGTGCCAGCAGGAGGAACAGGGGCCGCTATGGCTACACCTTC. Encoded protein: CASRRNRGRYGYTF.

The chain has TRBV14 and TRBJ2-2; no definite D call. Germline V lookup: CDR1 SGHDN, CDR2 FVKESK. V was trimmed by 4 bases and J by 5 bases, leaving 8 bases between them. The length of the CDR3 is 13 residues. CDR3 protein: CASSRRLTGELFF. The CDR3 DNA reads as TGTGCCAGCAGCCGGCGCCTGACCGGGGAGCTGTTTTTT.

The chain carries TRBV11-2 and TRBJ2-1; TRBD2 agrees at 8 bases. The germline V gene encodes CDR1 SGHAT and CDR2 FQNNGV. The J segment lost 7 bases and the V segment lost 5 bases, leaving 7 bases of the junction unmatched. The length of the CDR3 is 14 residues. The DNA of the CDR3 is TGTGCCAGCAGCGGTAGCGGGAATCAAAATGAGCAGTTCTTC. Translated, it gives CASSGSGNQNEQFF.

The rearrangement uses TRBV28 and TRBJ1-2; perhaps TRBD1 as D (5 bases). Germline V CDR1 and CDR2: MDHEN, SYDVKM. This CDR3 is 14 amino acids long. The V gene lost 6 bases and the J gene lost 8 bases, with 19 bases spanning the gap. CDR3 DNA: TGTGCCAGCAGCCCCTCCGTGGGGCTGAGGGGCTACACCTTC. It yields the protein CASSPSVGLRGYTF.

The chain recombines TRBV12-2 with TRBJ2-5; TRBD2 is the table's D call, not checked against the DNA. TRBV12-2 is an annotated pseudogene. This CDR3 comprises 18 residues. The CDR3 DNA sequence: TGTGCAAGTCGCTTAGCCGACTCTAGCGGGAATTACCAAGAGACCCAGTACTTC. It specifies CASRLADSSGNYQETQYF.

This clone was detected ten times or more. Other DNA sequences in this specimen translate into the identical CDR3. The gene calls are TRBV5-6 and TRBJ2-3, with D unclear. The CDR3 runs to 14 residues. With 4 bases removed from V and 2 bases from J, the gap between germline ends came to 11 bases. Germline CDR1 reads SGHDT; CDR2 reads YYEEEE. The CDR3 bases are TGTGCCAGCAGCCCGACCCTCCCCACAGATACGCAGTATTTT. Protein: CASSPTLPTDTQYF.

CDR3 residues: CASSPYSSTDTQYF. In nucleotides, the CDR3 is TGCGCCAGCAGCCCTTACTCTAGCACAGATACGCAGTATTTT. The genes are TRBV5-1 and TRBJ2-3; no firm D call. V lost 4 bases, J lost 0 bases, and 9 bases lay in between. The CDR3 consists of 14 residues. The V gene's germline CDR1 is SGHRS and CDR2 YFSETQ. Supplemented by reference TRBV5-1 and TRBJ2-3, the full variable domain reads KAGVTQTPRYLIKTRGQQVTLSCSPISGHRSVSWYQQTPGQGLQFLFEYFSETQRNKGNFPGRFSGRQFSNSRSEMNVSTLELGDSALYLCASSPYSSTDTQYFGPGTRLTVL.

The chain has TRBV11-2 and TRBJ2-7; D is unresolved. The CDR3 extends over 14 amino acids. The V gene's germline CDR1 is SGHAT and CDR2 FQNNGV. Trimming cost V 1 base and J 6 bases, with 13 bases left between them. The CDR3 nucleotides are TGTGCCAGCAGCTTAGCGCTAGGTCTCGCCGAGCAGTACTTC. Amino acids: CASSLALGLAEQYF.

V and J are TRBV9 and TRBJ2-5; TRBD2 matches 12 bases. With 3 bases clipped from V and 5 bases from J, the junction kept 5 bases outside the gene matches. The CDR3 sequence is 15 residues long. The V gene's germline CDR1 is SGDLS and CDR2 YYNGEE. Here the CDR3 DNA reads TGTGCCAGCAGCGGCCGACTAGCGGGGGCGGAGACCCAGTACTTC. The encoded protein is CASSGRLAGAETQYF.

The chain employs TRBV4-3 and TRBJ1-3; 9 bases align to TRBD1. The CDR3 contains 15 residues. The V gene's germline CDR1 is LGHNA and CDR2 YSLEER. V shed 1 base, J shed 4 bases, and the junction held 2 bases outside the gene matches. CDR3 in DNA: TGCGCCAGCAGCCAAGTAACAGGGGGCGGAAACACCATATATTTT. This codes for CASSQVTGGGNTIYF.